The T cell receptor (beta chain) under discussion was sequenced for a study of Graves' ophthalmopathy and Graves' hyperthyroidism. Regarding the study as a whole: At just over 70% sensitivity and 72.22% specificity, the model predicted progression of the ophthalmopathy. The authors also found most expanded thyroid clonotypes above 0.001 frequency in blood.

V shed 5 bases, J shed 9 bases, and the junction held 10 bases outside the gene matches. The CDR3 loop spans 13 amino acids. Germline values: CDR1 DFQATT, CDR2 SNEGSKA (reference sequence). The evidence that diagnosis relied on was clinical symptoms, serum thyroxine, TRAb, thyroid ultrasound and orbital computed tomography. For this clonotype: As yet, its antigen is unknown.

Beta-chain TCR CDR3 regions were amplified from RNA transcripts. The library came from an HTBI-primed first-round RT-PCR and a second-round multiplex PCR. TCRdb re-derived calls from the multiplex PCR reads in MiXCR, one entry per CDR3 protein. The sample carries about 740,000 distinct CDR3 sequences, roughly two fifths recorded once. The sequenced sample consisted of peripheral blood. V is TRBV20-1 and J is TRBJ1-5; 7 bases are a match to TRBD1. The sequence derives from an adult man with Graves' ophthalmopathy. The CDR3 reads CSAVTGVGSPQHF. The CDR3 region has the DNA TGCAGTGCTGTCACAGGGGTTGGATCGCCCCAGCATTTT.